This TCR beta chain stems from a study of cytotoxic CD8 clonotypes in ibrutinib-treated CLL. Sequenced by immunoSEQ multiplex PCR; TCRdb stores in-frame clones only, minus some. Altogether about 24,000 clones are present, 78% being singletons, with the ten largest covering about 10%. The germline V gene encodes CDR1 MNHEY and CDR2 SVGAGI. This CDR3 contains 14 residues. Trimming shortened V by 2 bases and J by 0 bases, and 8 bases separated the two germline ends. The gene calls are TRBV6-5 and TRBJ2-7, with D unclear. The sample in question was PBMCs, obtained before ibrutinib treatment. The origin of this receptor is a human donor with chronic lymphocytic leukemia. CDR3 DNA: TGTGCCAGCAGTTACATCGGAAGCTCCTACGAGCAGTACTTC. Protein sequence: CASSYIGSSYEQYF.